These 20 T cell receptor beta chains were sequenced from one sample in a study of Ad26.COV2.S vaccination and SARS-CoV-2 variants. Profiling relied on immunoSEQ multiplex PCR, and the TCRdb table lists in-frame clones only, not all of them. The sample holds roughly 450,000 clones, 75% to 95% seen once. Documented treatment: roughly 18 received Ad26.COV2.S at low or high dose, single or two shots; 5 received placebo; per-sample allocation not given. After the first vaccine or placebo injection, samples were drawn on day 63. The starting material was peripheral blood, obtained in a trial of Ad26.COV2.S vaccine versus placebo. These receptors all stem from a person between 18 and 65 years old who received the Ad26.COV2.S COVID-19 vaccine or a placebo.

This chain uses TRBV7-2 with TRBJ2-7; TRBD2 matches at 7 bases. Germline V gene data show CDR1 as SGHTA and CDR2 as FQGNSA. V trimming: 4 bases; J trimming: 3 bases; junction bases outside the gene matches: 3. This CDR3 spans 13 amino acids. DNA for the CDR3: TGTGCCAGCAGCTCTAGCGGATACTACGAGCAGTACTTC. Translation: CASSSSGYYEQYF.

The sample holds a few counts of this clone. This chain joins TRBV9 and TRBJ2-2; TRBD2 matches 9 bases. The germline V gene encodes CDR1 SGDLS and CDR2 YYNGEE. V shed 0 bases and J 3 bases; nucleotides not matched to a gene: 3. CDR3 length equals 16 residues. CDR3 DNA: TGTGCCAGCAGCGTAGCCAGCGGGAGGTACACCGGGGAGCTGTTTTTT. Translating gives CASSVASGRYTGELFF.

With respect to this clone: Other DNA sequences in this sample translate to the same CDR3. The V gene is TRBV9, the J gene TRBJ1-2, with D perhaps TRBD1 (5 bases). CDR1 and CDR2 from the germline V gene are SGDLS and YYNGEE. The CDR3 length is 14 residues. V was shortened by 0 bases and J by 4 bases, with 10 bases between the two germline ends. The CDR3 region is CASSVARGGYGYTF. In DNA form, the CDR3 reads TGTGCCAGCAGCGTAGCGAGGGGCGGCTATGGCTACACCTTC.

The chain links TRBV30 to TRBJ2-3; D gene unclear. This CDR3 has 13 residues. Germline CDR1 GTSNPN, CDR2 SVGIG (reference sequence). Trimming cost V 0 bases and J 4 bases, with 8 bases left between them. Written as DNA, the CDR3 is TGTGCCTGGAGTGTACTCGGGCCAGATACGCAGTATTTT. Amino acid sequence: CAWSVLGPDTQYF.

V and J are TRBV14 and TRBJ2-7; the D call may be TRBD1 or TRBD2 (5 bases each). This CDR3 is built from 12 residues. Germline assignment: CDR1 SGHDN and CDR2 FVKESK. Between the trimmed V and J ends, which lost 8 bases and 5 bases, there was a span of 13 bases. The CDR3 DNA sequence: TGTGCCAGCTCCTGGGGGTTTAACGAGCAGTACTTC. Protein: CASSWGFNEQYF.

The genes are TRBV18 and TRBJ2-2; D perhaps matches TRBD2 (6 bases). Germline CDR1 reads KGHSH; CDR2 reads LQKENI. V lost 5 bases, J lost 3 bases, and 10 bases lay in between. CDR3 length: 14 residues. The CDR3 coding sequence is TGTGCCAGCTCAATAGCGGCGTACACCGGGGAGCTGTTTTTT. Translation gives CASSIAAYTGELFF.

CDR3 in amino acids: CASSQESPSGPYNEQFF. The DNA for the CDR3 is TGCGCCAGCAGCCAAGAGAGTCCCAGCGGACCTTACAATGAGCAGTTCTTC. The chain combines TRBV4-3 with TRBJ2-1, with a tentative D call TRBD2 (5 bases). Germline CDR1 LGHNA, CDR2 YSLEER. V was trimmed by 0 bases and J by 4 bases, leaving 16 bases between them. CDR3 length: 17 residues.

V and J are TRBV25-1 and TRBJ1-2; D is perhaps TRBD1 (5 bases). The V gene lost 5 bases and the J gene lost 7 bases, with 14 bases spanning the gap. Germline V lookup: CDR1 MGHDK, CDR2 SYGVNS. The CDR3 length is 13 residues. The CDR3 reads CASSLDSRSGYTF. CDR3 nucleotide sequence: TGTGCCAGCAGTCTTGACAGTCGATCTGGCTACACCTTC.

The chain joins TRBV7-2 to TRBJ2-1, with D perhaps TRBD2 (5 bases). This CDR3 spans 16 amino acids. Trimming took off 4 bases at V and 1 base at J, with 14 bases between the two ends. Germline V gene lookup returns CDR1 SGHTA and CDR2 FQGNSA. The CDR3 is CASSSRTSLSYNEQFF. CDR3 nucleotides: TGTGCCAGCAGCTCACGGACTTCCCTTTCCTACAATGAGCAGTTCTTC. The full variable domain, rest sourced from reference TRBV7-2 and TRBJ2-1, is GAGVSQSPSNKVTEKGKDVELRCDPISGHTALYWYRQSLGQGLEFLIYFQGNSAPDKSGLPSDRFSAERTGGSVSTLTIQRTQQEDSAVYLCASSSRTSLSYNEQFFGPGTRLTVL.

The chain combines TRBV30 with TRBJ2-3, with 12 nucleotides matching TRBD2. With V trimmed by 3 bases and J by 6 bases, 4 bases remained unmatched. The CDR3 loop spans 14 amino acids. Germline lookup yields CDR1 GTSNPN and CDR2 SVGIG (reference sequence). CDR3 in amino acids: CAWRLAGGYDTQYF. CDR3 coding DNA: TGTGCCTGGAGACTAGCGGGAGGTTACGATACGCAGTATTTT.

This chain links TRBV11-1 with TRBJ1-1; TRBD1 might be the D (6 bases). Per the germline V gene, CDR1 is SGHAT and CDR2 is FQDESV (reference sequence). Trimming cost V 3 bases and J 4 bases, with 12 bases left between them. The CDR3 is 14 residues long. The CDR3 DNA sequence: TGTGCCAGCAGCTTTCAATTGGACAGCACTGAAGCTTTCTTT. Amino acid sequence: CASSFQLDSTEAFF. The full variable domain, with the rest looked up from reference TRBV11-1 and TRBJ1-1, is EAEVAQSPRYKITEKSQAVAFWCDPISGHATLYWYRQILGQGPELLVQFQDESVVDDSQLPKDRFSAERLKGVDSTLKIQPAELGDSAMYLCASSFQLDSTEAFFGQGTRLTVV.

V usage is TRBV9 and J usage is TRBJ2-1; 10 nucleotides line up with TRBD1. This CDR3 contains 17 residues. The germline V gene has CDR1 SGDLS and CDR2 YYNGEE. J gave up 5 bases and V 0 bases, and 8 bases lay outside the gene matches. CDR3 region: CASSVGLGTGAHNEQFF. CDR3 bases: TGTGCCAGCAGCGTAGGCCTGGGGACAGGGGCCCACAATGAGCAGTTCTTC.

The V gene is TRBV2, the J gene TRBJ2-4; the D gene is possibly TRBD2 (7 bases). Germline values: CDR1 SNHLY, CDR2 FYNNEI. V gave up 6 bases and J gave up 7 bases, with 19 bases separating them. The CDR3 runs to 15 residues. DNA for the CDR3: TGTGCCAGCAGCGCACCTAGGGGGGGGCATAACATTCAGTACTTC. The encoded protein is CASSAPRGGHNIQYF.

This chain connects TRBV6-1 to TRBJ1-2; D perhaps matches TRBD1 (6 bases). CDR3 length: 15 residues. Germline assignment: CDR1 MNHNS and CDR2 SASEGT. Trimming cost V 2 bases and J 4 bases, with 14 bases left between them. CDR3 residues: CASSEQRGQTYGYTF. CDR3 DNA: TGTGCCAGCAGTGAACAGCGGGGGCAGACCTATGGCTACACCTTC.

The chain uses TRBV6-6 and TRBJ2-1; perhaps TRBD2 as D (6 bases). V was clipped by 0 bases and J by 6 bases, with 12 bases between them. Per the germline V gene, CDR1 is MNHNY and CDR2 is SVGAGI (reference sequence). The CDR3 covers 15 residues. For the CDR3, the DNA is TGTGCCAGCAGTTACTCACTTGGGGACTCCAATGAGCAGTTCTTC. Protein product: CASSYSLGDSNEQFF.

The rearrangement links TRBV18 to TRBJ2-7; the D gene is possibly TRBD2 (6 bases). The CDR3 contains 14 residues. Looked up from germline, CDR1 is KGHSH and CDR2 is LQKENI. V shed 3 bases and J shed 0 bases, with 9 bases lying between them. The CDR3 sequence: CASSPWRGSYEQYF. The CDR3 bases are TGTGCCAGCTCACCGTGGCGGGGCTCCTACGAGCAGTACTTC. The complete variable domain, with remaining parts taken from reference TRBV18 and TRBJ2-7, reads NAGVMQNPRHLVRRRGQEARLRCSPMKGHSHVYWYRQLPEEGLKFMVYLQKENIIDESGMPKERFSAEFPKEGPSILRIQQVVRGDSAAYFCASSPWRGSYEQYFGPGTRLTVT.

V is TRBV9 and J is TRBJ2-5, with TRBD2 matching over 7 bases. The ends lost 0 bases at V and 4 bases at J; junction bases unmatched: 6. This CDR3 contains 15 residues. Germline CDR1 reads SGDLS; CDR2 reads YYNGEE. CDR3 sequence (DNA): TGTGCCAGCAGCGTAGGTAGCGGGCCAATAGAGACCCAGTACTTC. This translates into CASSVGSGPIETQYF.

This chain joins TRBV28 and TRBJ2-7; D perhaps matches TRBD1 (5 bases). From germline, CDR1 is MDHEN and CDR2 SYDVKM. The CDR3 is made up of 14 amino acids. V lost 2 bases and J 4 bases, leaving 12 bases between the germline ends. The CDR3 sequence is CASSLPRVGYEQYF. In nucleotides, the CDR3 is TGTGCCAGCAGTTTACCCAGGGTTGGGTACGAGCAGTACTTC.

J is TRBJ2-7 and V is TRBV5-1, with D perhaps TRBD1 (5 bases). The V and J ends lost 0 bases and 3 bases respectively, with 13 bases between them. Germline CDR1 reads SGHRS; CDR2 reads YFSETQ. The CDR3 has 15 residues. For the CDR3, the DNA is TGCGCCAGCAGCTTGGCAGGGTCGGAGCTCTACGAGCAGTACTTC. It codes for CASSLAGSELYEQYF. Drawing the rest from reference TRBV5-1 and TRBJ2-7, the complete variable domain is KAGVTQTPRYLIKTRGQQVTLSCSPISGHRSVSWYQQTPGQGLQFLFEYFSETQRNKGNFPGRFSGRQFSNSRSEMNVSTLELGDSALYLCASSLAGSELYEQYFGPGTRLTVT.

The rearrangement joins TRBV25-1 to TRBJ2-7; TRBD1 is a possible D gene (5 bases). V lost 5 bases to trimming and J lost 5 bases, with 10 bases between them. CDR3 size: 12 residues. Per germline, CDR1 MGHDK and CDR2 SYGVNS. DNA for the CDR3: TGTGCCAGCAGTCCTACAGGTAACGAGCAGTACTTC. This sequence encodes CASSPTGNEQYF.